The next 6 T cell receptor beta chains were all read from a single sample in a study of cytomegalovirus exposure and HLA in healthy donors. Primers included in the PCR were 60 Vbeta and 13 Jbeta primers. Produced via immunoSEQ multiplex PCR; TCRdb's table is partial and in-frame only. The sample has around 140,000 clones; around 87% are singletons. The sequenced sample was PBMCs. Receptor source: a woman in her thirties in good health and CMV-seronegative.

This clone has just one count. J is TRBJ1-5 and V is TRBV28; D remains ambiguous. Per the germline V gene, CDR1 is MDHEN and CDR2 is SYDVKM. The CDR3 extends over 12 amino acids. With 3 bases removed from V and 8 bases from J, the gap between germline ends came to 8 bases. The CDR3 sequence is CASSLLREPQHF. The CDR3, as DNA: TGTGCCAGCAGTTTGCTGAGGGAGCCCCAGCATTTT.

The chain links TRBV4-1 to TRBJ1-3; 8 bases match TRBD1. The V and J ends lost 3 bases and 4 bases, in that order; junction bases with no gene match: 8. Germline V lookup: CDR1 MGHRA, CDR2 YSYEKL. This CDR3 has 16 amino acids. The DNA for the CDR3 is TGCGCCAGCAGCCAGATCAGGGGGCCGAAGGGAAACACCATATATTTT. Amino acids: CASSQIRGPKGNTIYF.

There are many counts of this clone. This chain uses TRBV5-6 with TRBJ2-3, with 11 positions matching TRBD2. The junction had 5 bases not matched to a gene; V was cut back by 3 bases and J by 2 bases. This CDR3 contains 16 residues. CDR1 is SGHDT, CDR2 YYEEEE, per germline. CDR3: CASSSGLADLTDTQYF. CDR3 DNA: TGTGCCAGCAGCTCGGGACTAGCGGACCTCACAGATACGCAGTATTTT.

The J gene is TRBJ1-2, the V gene TRBV5-4, with D possibly being TRBD1 (5 bases). The length of the CDR3 is 14 residues. Germline loops: CDR1 SGHNT, CDR2 YYREEE (reference sequence). With 4 bases removed from V and 3 bases from J, the gap between germline ends came to 13 bases. CDR3 region: CASSRRAGDYGYTF. The CDR3 DNA sequence: TGTGCCAGCAGCCGCCGAGCGGGGGACTATGGCTACACCTTC. Based on the CDR3 plus reference TRBV5-4 and TRBJ1-2, the full variable domain is ETGVTQSPTHLIKTRGQQVTLRCSSQSGHNTVSWYQQALGQGPQFIFQYYREEENGRGNFPPRFSGLQFPNYSSELNVNALELDDSALYLCASSRRAGDYGYTFGSGTRLTVV.

The chain has TRBV6-5 and TRBJ1-1; 8 positions agree with TRBD1. In germline, CDR1 is MNHEY, CDR2 SVGAGI. V dropped 2 bases and J dropped 3; count of bases not matched to a gene: 8. The CDR3 sequence is 16 residues long. CDR3 DNA sequence: TGTGCCAGCAGTTACGTACCAGGGGGCTTGTACACTGAAGCTTTCTTT. Its translation is CASSYVPGGLYTEAFF.

The chain has TRBV27 and TRBJ2-3; D is ambiguous. CDR1 MNHEY and CDR2 SMNVEV come from the germline V gene (reference sequence). V was pared by 5 bases and J by 0 bases, with 15 bases between. The CDR3 has 16 amino acids. The CDR3 reads CASSLGRLPSTDTQYF. CDR3 nucleotide sequence: TGTGCCAGCAGTCTTGGCCGACTCCCCAGCACAGATACGCAGTATTTT.